These 17 T cell receptor beta chains were all obtained from the same sample, sequenced in a study of T cell repertoires in cytomegalovirus infection. MiXCR, run by TCRdb on the reads, gives a single entry per CDR3 protein. Of 700,000 to 850,000 distinct CDR3 sequences detected, approximately 29% appear once; the ten largest clones hold over 10%. The antigens for these receptors are not known. Sequencing was performed on cultured CD8+ T cells from PBMCs, taken from culture after CMV antigen stimulation. Source of these receptors: a human donor in good health (CMV status not recorded). Some clones in this sample may be carry-over from other donors' samples.

The chain joins TRBV6-6 to TRBJ1-2; a weak D match, TRBD1 (5 bases). V was clipped by 2 bases and J by 1 base, with 11 bases between them. This CDR3 contains 15 residues. The germline V gene encodes CDR1 MNHNY and CDR2 SVGAGI (reference sequence). The CDR3 loop is CASSYVEGDNYGYTF. In DNA, the CDR3 is TGTGCCAGCAGTTACGTCGAAGGGGATAACTATGGCTACACCTTC.

The rearrangement uses TRBV7-3 and TRBJ1-1, with TRBD1 matching 8 bases. Trimming cost V 6 bases and J 11 bases; bases outside gene matches: 5. Germline CDR1 SGHTA, CDR2 FQGTGA. The CDR3 has 11 amino acids. CDR3 sequence (DNA): TGTGCCAGCAGGACAGGGGTTCAGGCTTTCTTT. This codes for CASRTGVQAFF. The whole variable domain, remainder taken from reference TRBV7-3 and TRBJ1-1, is GAGVSQTPSNKVTEKGKYVELRCDPISGHTALYWYRQSLGQGPEFLIYFQGTGAADDSGLPNDRFFAVRPEGSVSTLKIQRTERGDSAVYLCASRTGVQAFFGQGTRLTVV.

The rearrangement joins TRBV7-9 to TRBJ1-1, with 9 bases lining up with TRBD1. J was trimmed by 1 base and V by 5 bases; bases with no gene match: 8. This CDR3 is built from 16 residues. Germline V gene lookup returns CDR1 SEHNR and CDR2 FQNEAQ (reference sequence). This CDR3 reads CASSHPMGQGNTEAFF. The DNA of the CDR3 is TGTGCCAGCAGCCACCCGATGGGACAGGGGAACACTGAAGCTTTCTTT.

V gene TRBV7-2 combines with J gene TRBJ2-2, with D hard to call. Between the trimmed V and J ends, which lost 4 bases and 4 bases, there was a span of 16 bases. The CDR3 is 16 residues long. Germline assignment: CDR1 SGHTA and CDR2 FQGNSA. CDR3 in DNA: TGTGCCAGCAGCTCCACCTCCCCAAGCCGCACCGGGGAGCTGTTTTTT. Its translation is CASSSTSPSRTGELFF.

This clonotype was seen a few times. The chain carries TRBV20-1 and TRBJ1-6, with a weak D call TRBD1 (5 bases). V was trimmed by 2 bases and J by 0 bases, leaving 14 bases between them. From germline, CDR1 is DFQATT and CDR2 SNEGSKA (reference sequence). This CDR3 has 17 amino acids. The chain's CDR3 is CSARFLQANSYNSPLHF. The DNA for the CDR3 is TGCAGTGCTAGATTCTTACAGGCTAACTCCTATAATTCACCCCTCCACTTT.

This clonotype was counted many times. V usage is TRBV7-8 and J usage is TRBJ1-1; possible D gene TRBD1, 5 bases. The CDR3 length is 14 residues. Deletions cut 6 bases from V and 2 bases from J, with 13 bases between. From germline, CDR1 is SGHVS and CDR2 FQNEAQ. The CDR3 sequence is CASRHGGFNTEAFF. The CDR3 bases are TGTGCCAGCAGGCACGGGGGTTTTAACACTGAAGCTTTCTTT.

The CDR3 loop reads CASSNPSVEQYF. CDR3 nucleotides: TGTGCCAGTAGTAACCCTAGCGTCGAGCAGTACTTC. The rearrangement uses TRBV19 and TRBJ2-7; weak D call: TRBD2 (6 bases). The CDR3 spans 12 residues. In germline, CDR1 is LNHDA, CDR2 SQIVND (reference sequence). V lost 4 bases, J lost 6 bases, and 10 bases lay in between.

This clonotype was recorded a few times. This chain connects TRBV6-2 or TRBV6-3 to TRBJ2-2; no reliable D call. Germline CDR1 and CDR2: MNHEY and SVGEGT. The V gene lost 4 bases and the J gene lost 0 bases, with 15 bases spanning the gap. The CDR3 consists of 17 residues. The CDR3 bases are TGTGCCAGCAGTTTCCGGACCAGGCGGACGAACACCGGGGAGCTGTTTTTT. Translating it yields CASSFRTRRTNTGELFF.

This clonotype was counted only a few times. The CDR3 region is CASKGLVGGELFF. CDR3 DNA sequence: TGTGCCAGCAAGGGACTAGTGGGCGGGGAGCTGTTTTTT. This chain connects TRBV7-6 to TRBJ2-2, with TRBD2 matching 8 bases. V trimming: 7 bases; J trimming: 7 bases; junction bases outside the gene matches: 5. CDR1 is SGHVS, CDR2 FNYEAQ, per germline. The CDR3 sequence is 13 residues long.

This clonotype was counted once. This clone may be a read error of a much larger clone one base away. CDR3 residues: CASSFGEVTQHF. The DNA for the CDR3 is TGTGCCAGCAGTTTTGGGGAAGTCACGCAGCATTTT. The chain is built from TRBV12-3 or TRBV12-4 and TRBJ2-3; D call uncertain. The J call may be in error: the DNA end matches TRBJ1-5 better. The CDR3 has 12 residues.

This chain joins TRBV5-5 and TRBJ2-3; no reliable D call. Germline-derived CDR1 and CDR2 are SGHKS and YYEKEE (reference sequence). V was shortened by 0 bases and J by 0 bases, with 11 bases between the two germline ends. The CDR3 length is 16 residues. CDR3 DNA: TGTGCCAGCAGCTTGGAGCAGGCGGTTAGCACAGATACGCAGTATTTT. It yields the protein CASSLEQAVSTDTQYF.

This chain connects TRBV12-3 or TRBV12-4 to TRBJ1-6; D uncertain. V gave up 6 bases and J gave up 5 bases, with 5 bases separating them. The CDR3 is 12 amino acids. The CDR3 DNA sequence: TGTGCCAGCAGAGGACATAATTCACCCCTCCACTTT. Amino acid sequence: CASRGHNSPLHF.

In its sample, this clonotype was seen once. The chain joins TRBV6-5 to TRBJ2-2; D is possibly TRBD2 (7 bases). Trimming took off 0 bases at V and 3 bases at J, with 17 bases between the two ends. Germline V gene lookup returns CDR1 MNHEY and CDR2 SVGAGI. CDR3 length equals 18 residues. As DNA, the CDR3 is TGTGCCAGCAGTTACTCGATGTGGCGGGGGCCGGACACCGGGGAGCTGTTTTTT. Its translation is CASSYSMWRGPDTGELFF.

The rearrangement joins TRBV28 to TRBJ1-5, with 10 bases that match TRBD1. The ends lost 3 bases at V and 0 bases at J; junction bases unmatched: 14. CDR1 is MDHEN and CDR2 is SYDVKM in the germline V gene. The CDR3 runs 20 residues. The CDR3 here is CASSFPRDRGSVYSNQPQHF. In nucleotides, the CDR3 is TGTGCCAGCAGTTTCCCCCGGGACAGGGGAAGTGTGTATAGCAATCAGCCCCAGCATTTT.

The table lists this clonotype with many counts. This sequence joins TRBV7-2 and TRBJ2-4; D ambiguous. CDR1 SGHTA and CDR2 FQGNSA come from the germline V gene. This CDR3 has 17 residues. Trimming shortened V by 1 base and J by 0 bases, and 13 bases separated the two germline ends. Here the CDR3 DNA reads TGTGCCAGCAGCTTAGGCTTTCGCGTGACAGCCAAAAACATTCAGTACTTC. It codes for CASSLGFRVTAKNIQYF.

This clonotype was seen a few times. This rearrangement joins TRBV19 to TRBJ2-1; 10 bases fit TRBD1. With V trimmed by 2 bases and J by 7 bases, 2 bases remained unmatched. This CDR3 contains 14 residues. Per germline, CDR1 LNHDA and CDR2 SQIVND (reference sequence). The CDR3 DNA follows: TGTGCCAGTAGTATATGGGGACAGGGGAATGAGCAGTTCTTC. It specifies CASSIWGQGNEQFF.

The CDR3: CASSLVPFGPASEQFF. Here the CDR3 DNA reads TGTGCCAGCAGCTTAGTCCCCTTCGGACCAGCCAGTGAGCAGTTCTTC. V and J are TRBV7-2 and TRBJ2-1; D is unclear. The germline V and J ends were trimmed by 1 base and 9 bases, with 19 bases remaining between them. The germline gives CDR1 SGHTA, CDR2 FQGNSA. The CDR3 sequence is 16 residues long.